This T cell receptor (beta chain) was sequenced for a study of human T cells and chemical hapten exposure. Trimming removed 1 base at V and 4 bases at J, with 10 bases between. This CDR3 is built from 14 residues. CDR1 LGHDT and CDR2 YNNKEL come from the germline V gene (reference sequence). TCRdb used MiXCR to reprocess the RACE reads, holding one entry per CDR3 protein. This sample has 35,000 to 50,000 distinct CDR3 sequences, with more than 9% found just once. This clonotype came up many times. Specified time point: pre-sensitization, week 0. Sample treatment: therapeutic diphenylcyclopropenone sensitization with weekly scalp DPC. Unfractionated whole blood was the source of the extracted total RNA.

Source: whole blood, taken in connection with sensitization to the hapten diphenylcyclopropenone (DPC). This receptor was taken from a man aged 25 to 40 with alopecia areata. Some clones in this sample may be carry-over from other donors' samples. V usage is TRBV3-1 and J usage is TRBJ1-1, with TRBD1 as a possible D gene (6 bases). Written as DNA, the CDR3 is TGTGCCAGCAGCCAAGCAGGGGTTCGCACTGAAGCTTTCTTT. Translated: CASSQAGVRTEAFF. Full variable domain (remainder filled in from reference TRBV3-1 and TRBJ1-1): DTAVSQTPKYLVTQMGNDKSIKCEQNLGHDTMYWYKQDSKKFLKIMFSYNNKELIINETVPNRFSPKSPDKAHLNLHINSLELGDSAVYFCASSQAGVRTEAFFGQGTRLTVV.